These 31 T cell receptor beta chains came from one sample sequenced in a study of vaccination effects on CD4 cells after COVID-19. Sequencing used immunoSEQ multiplex PCR; TCRdb keeps in-frame clones, though not all of them. The table lists about 30,000 clones, 74% of them singletons. Sequencing followed a ViraFEST assay step that expanded antigen-specific CD4+ T cells with viral peptide pools. With about ten days of culture completed, CD4+ T cells were isolated. Each participant was administered two doses of either the BNT162b2 or the mRNA-1273 vaccine. These receptors lack a known antigen. This specimen was CD4+ T cells from PBMCs cultured with HCoV-OC43 spike peptides, taken after COVID-19 vaccination. Subset in this sample: HCoV-OC43 spike overlapping peptide pool stimulation. Receptors were obtained from a human donor who received a COVID-19 vaccine.

Only a few counts were recorded for this clone. DNA of the CDR3: TGTGCCAGCAGCCAGGAGTGGTCGTACAATGAGCAGTTCTTC. This encodes CASSQEWSYNEQFF. This chain links TRBV3-1 (or the pseudogene TRBV3-2) with TRBJ2-1; no definite D call. This CDR3 has 14 residues. V lost 3 bases to trimming and J lost 4 bases, with 10 bases between them. Germline V CDR1 and CDR2: LGHDT, YNNKEL (reference sequence).

This clone was counted between two and nine times. This rearrangement joins TRBV6-1 to TRBJ1-3; TRBD1 is a possible D gene (6 bases). The germline CDR1 and CDR2 sequences are MNHNS and SASEGT. The length of the CDR3 is 17 residues. V gave up 3 bases and J gave up 2 bases, with 17 bases separating them. The CDR3 bases are TGTGCCAGCAGTGATGCCCCGCAGGGGTATACTGGAAACACCATATATTTT. As protein: CASSDAPQGYTGNTIYF.

The rearrangement joins TRBV7-8 to TRBJ2-1; D might be TRBD2 (6 bases). The CDR3 spans 16 residues. Trimming removed 3 bases at V and 7 bases at J, with 19 bases between. CDR1 and CDR2 (germline): SGHVS, FQNEAQ. The CDR3 DNA is TGTGCCAGCAGCTTGAATAGGGGACTCCGGAAGAATGAGCAGTTCTTC. It encodes CASSLNRGLRKNEQFF. The full variable domain, completed using reference TRBV7-8 and TRBJ2-1, is GAGVSQSPRYKVAKRGQDVALRCDPISGHVSLFWYQQALGQGPEFLTYFQNEAQLDKSGLPSDRFFAERPEGSVSTLKIQRTQQEDSAVYLCASSLNRGLRKNEQFFGPGTRLTVL.

CDR3 DNA: TGTGCCACCAGCAGAGAGGGCGGCAGACAAGCTTTCTTT. It is translated as CATSREGGRQAFF. The V gene is TRBV15, the J gene TRBJ1-1; D uncertain. V lost 0 bases to trimming and J lost 9 bases, with 11 bases between them. CDR3 size: 13 residues. In germline, CDR1 is LNHNV, CDR2 YYDKDF (reference sequence).

This clone has only a few counts. The rearrangement links TRBV4-2 to TRBJ2-2; D might be TRBD1 (6 bases). The CDR3 extends over 15 amino acids. Germline assignment: CDR1 LGHNA and CDR2 YNFKEQ. V shed 0 bases and J shed 5 bases, with 10 bases lying between them. CDR3 loop: CASSQEGGRTGELFF. The DNA for the CDR3 is TGTGCCAGCAGCCAAGAAGGGGGACGGACCGGGGAGCTGTTTTTT.

The rearrangement joins TRBV18 to TRBJ2-5, with D perhaps TRBD1 (6 bases). Germline CDR1 is KGHSH and CDR2 is LQKENI. CDR3 size: 13 residues. V lost 5 bases and J 4 bases, leaving 11 bases between the germline ends. CDR3 nucleotide sequence: TGTGCCAGCTCAGGGGGCCGCGTAGAGACCCAGTACTTC. It translates to CASSGGRVETQYF.

In this sample, this clone turned up a few times. As DNA, the CDR3 is TGTGCCAGCAGTGAACCGCTAGCGATTGAGCAGTTCTTC. It translates to CASSEPLAIEQFF. V gene TRBV2 combines with J gene TRBJ2-1, with TRBD2 as a possible D gene (6 bases). This CDR3 has 13 residues. Trimming cost V 2 bases and J 9 bases, with 11 bases left between them. CDR1 is SNHLY and CDR2 is FYNNEI in the germline V gene.

The CDR3 region is CASSQASQGRYKNIQYF. The CDR3 DNA reads as TGTGCCAGCAGCCAAGCATCGCAGGGCCGATATAAAAACATTCAGTACTTC. This chain connects TRBV14 to TRBJ2-4; D might be TRBD1 (5 bases). The ends were cut back, 1 base at V and 4 bases at J, with 17 bases in the middle. CDR3 length: 17 residues. CDR1 is SGHDN, CDR2 FVKESK, per germline.

The genes are TRBV5-4 and TRBJ1-3; the D is unclear. The CDR3 is 16 residues long. Trimming removed 3 bases from V and 5 bases from J, with 18 bases in between. Germline CDR1 is SGHNT and CDR2 is YYREEE (reference sequence). In DNA form, the CDR3 reads TGTGCCAGCAGCTCAGTATCCGGGAACCTAAGAAACACCATATATTTT. Its protein product is CASSSVSGNLRNTIYF.

The chain links TRBV3-1 (or the pseudogene TRBV3-2) to TRBJ2-1; TRBD2 matches at 7 bases. The germline CDR1 and CDR2 sequences are LGHDT and YNNKEL (reference sequence). V dropped 1 base and J dropped 5; count of bases not matched to a gene: 5. This CDR3 has 15 amino acids. The CDR3 DNA follows: TGTGCCAGCAGCCAAGTGGGGGGGGGAAACAATGAGCAGTTCTTC. This sequence encodes CASSQVGGGNNEQFF.

The V call is TRBV18, the J call TRBJ2-7; unclear D gene. V lost 2 bases, J lost 3 bases, and 8 bases lay in between. The CDR3 is made up of 13 amino acids. Germline V gene data show CDR1 as KGHSH and CDR2 as LQKENI. CDR3 protein: CASSPAWSYEQYF. The CDR3 region has the DNA TGTGCCAGCTCACCAGCGTGGAGCTACGAGCAGTACTTC.

The chain couples TRBV3-1 (or the pseudogene TRBV3-2) to TRBJ2-7, with D perhaps assigned TRBD1 or TRBD2 (5 bases each). This CDR3 contains 14 residues. V gave up 4 bases and J gave up 2 bases, with 12 bases separating them. From germline, CDR1 is LGHDT and CDR2 YNNKEL (reference sequence). CDR3 sequence (DNA): TGTGCCAGCAGCCTCGGGACGGGACCCTACGAGCAGTACTTC. This codes for CASSLGTGPYEQYF.

In its sample, this clone was seen a few times. The rearrangement uses TRBV12-3 or TRBV12-4 and TRBJ1-3; perhaps TRBD1 as D (5 bases). V lost 7 bases, J lost 7 bases, and 11 bases lay in between. The CDR3 length is 12 residues. The CDR3 loop is CASIGGRNTIYF. Written as DNA, the CDR3 is TGTGCCAGCATTGGGGGGAGGAACACCATATATTTT.

This chain connects TRBV11-2 to TRBJ2-1, with 10 bases lining up with TRBD2. Germline loops: CDR1 SGHAT, CDR2 FQNNGV. This CDR3 is built from 20 residues. The V and J ends lost 0 bases and 1 base, in that order; junction bases with no gene match: 12. DNA for the CDR3: TGTGCCAGCAGCTTAGAGCCCCGTGGTAGCGGGGGGACATCCTACAATGAGCAGTTCTTC. Its translation is CASSLEPRGSGGTSYNEQFF.

This chain connects TRBV5-1 to TRBJ1-2, with a possible D match to TRBD1 (5 bases). Germline V gene sequence: CDR1 SGHRS, CDR2 YFSETQ. V was shortened by 4 bases and J by 0 bases, with 16 bases between the two germline ends. The CDR3 is 16 amino acids. This CDR3 is CASSGGTAEANYGYTF. The CDR3 DNA is TGCGCCAGCAGCGGCGGGACGGCTGAAGCTAACTATGGCTACACCTTC.

This clone was seen a few times. V gene TRBV24-1 combines with J gene TRBJ2-1; D remains ambiguous. In germline, CDR1 is KGHDR, CDR2 SFDVKD. The ends were cut back, 5 bases at V and 6 bases at J, with 4 bases in the middle. The CDR3 length is 11 residues. Here the CDR3 reads CATSVGNEQFF. The DNA of the CDR3 is TGTGCCACCAGTGTGGGCAATGAGCAGTTCTTC.

This chain joins TRBV5-1 and TRBJ1-2; D gene unclear. CDR3 length equals 13 residues. The germline gives CDR1 SGHRS, CDR2 YFSETQ. Trimming removed 7 bases at V and 5 bases at J, with 15 bases between. The chain's CDR3 is CASLEGNGYGYTF. In DNA form, the CDR3 reads TGCGCCAGCCTTGAGGGCAATGGATATGGCTACACCTTC.

This chain connects TRBV27 to TRBJ2-6; D gene ambiguous. CDR3 size: 13 residues. Germline V lookup: CDR1 MNHEY, CDR2 SMNVEV (reference sequence). V lost 2 bases to trimming and J lost 4 bases, with 3 bases between them. DNA of the CDR3: TGTGCCAGCAGTTTAAACGGGGCCAACGTCCTGACTTTC. Translation gives CASSLNGANVLTF.

The J gene is TRBJ2-7, the V gene TRBV6-5, with D possibly TRBD2 on 6 matching bases. The CDR3 loop spans 15 amino acids. The germline gives CDR1 MNHEY, CDR2 SVGAGI. Trimming shortened V by 7 bases and J by 0 bases, and 16 bases separated the two germline ends. The CDR3 nucleotides read TGTGCCAGCAAATTTGGGGGGTCAAACTCCTACGAGCAGTACTTC. Translating it yields CASKFGGSNSYEQYF.

J is TRBJ1-1 and V is TRBV5-1; D possibly corresponds to TRBD1 (5 bases). Germline assignment: CDR1 SGHRS and CDR2 YFSETQ. This CDR3 is built from 17 residues. V lost 4 bases, J lost 0 bases, and 19 bases lay in between. The CDR3 coding sequence is TGCGCCAGCAGCCCCGGGACGTCCGGATGGATGAACACTGAAGCTTTCTTT. This encodes CASSPGTSGWMNTEAFF.

This chain links TRBV6-4 with TRBJ2-1, with 11 bases identical to TRBD2. The trim removed 5 bases at V and 3 bases at J, leaving 3 bases unmatched. The CDR3 covers 15 residues. The germline CDR1 and CDR2 sequences are MRHNA and SNTAGT. The CDR3 sequence is CASSLLAGVYNEQFF. CDR3 in DNA: TGTGCCAGCAGTTTACTAGCGGGAGTCTACAATGAGCAGTTCTTC.

This sequence joins TRBV11-2 and TRBJ2-7, with 8 nucleotides matching TRBD1. The length of the CDR3 is 13 residues. The V gene's germline CDR1 is SGHAT and CDR2 FQNNGV. Trimming removed 4 bases from V and 5 bases from J; junction bases left unmatched: 4. In DNA form, the CDR3 reads TGTGCCAGCAGCTACAGGGGGTACAACGAGCAGTACTTC. This gives the protein CASSYRGYNEQYF.

V is TRBV6-1 and J is TRBJ2-7, with 9 bases fitting TRBD1. V lost 2 bases and J lost 2; bases outside the gene matches: 4. The CDR3 is 15 residues long. Germline V lookup: CDR1 MNHNS, CDR2 SASEGT. The CDR3 coding sequence is TGTGCCAGCAGTGAAACAGGGGGCCCTACCTACGAGCAGTACTTC. Translating it yields CASSETGGPTYEQYF.

CDR3 nucleotides: TGTGCCAGCAGCCCATTTCTGAGACAGACCTACGAGCAGTACTTC. As protein: CASSPFLRQTYEQYF. This rearrangement joins TRBV11-1 to TRBJ2-7, with a tentative D call TRBD1 (5 bases). The CDR3 length is 15 residues. Deletions cut 5 bases from V and 2 bases from J, with 16 bases between. CDR1 is SGHAT, CDR2 FQDESV, per germline (reference sequence).

This clone was detected a few times. The V call is TRBV7-9, the J call TRBJ2-5, with TRBD2 identical over 7 bases. The ends lost 4 bases at V and 1 base at J; junction bases unmatched: 9. The V gene's germline CDR1 is SEHNR and CDR2 FQNEAQ (reference sequence). The CDR3 loop spans 16 amino acids. This CDR3 is CASSYLAGVIQETQYF. In nucleotides, the CDR3 is TGTGCCAGCAGCTACCTCGCGGGGGTCATCCAAGAGACCCAGTACTTC.

This clone was observed a handful of times. This chain uses TRBV27 with TRBJ1-6; 9 nucleotides line up with TRBD1. Germline V lookup: CDR1 MNHEY, CDR2 SMNVEV (reference sequence). CDR3 size: 15 residues. Trimming at V came to 4 bases and at J to 10 bases, leaving 8 bases not matched to a gene. The CDR3 loop is CASSSPQGARSPLHF. Written as DNA, the CDR3 is TGTGCCAGCAGTTCACCACAGGGGGCTCGGTCACCCCTCCACTTT.

DNA of the CDR3: TGTGCCAGCAGCTTGTCTCAAGGGACAGATACGCAGTATTTT. Translation: CASSLSQGTDTQYF. V and J are TRBV13 and TRBJ2-3, with unresolved D. The germline V gene has CDR1 PRHDT and CDR2 FYEKMQ (reference sequence). Trimming left V 3 bases short and J 3 bases short, with 10 bases between. The CDR3 spans 14 residues.

In this sample, this clone turned up once. The chain couples TRBV6-1 to TRBJ1-1, with a weak D call TRBD1 (5 bases). CDR1 and CDR2 (germline): MNHNS, SASEGT. V lost 2 bases and J lost 5, with 27 bases in between. This CDR3 contains 19 residues. In DNA, the CDR3 is TGTGCCAGCAGTGAATTTAACGGGAGGGGCAGGCGGCTCGAAACTGAAGCTTTCTTT. Its translation: CASSEFNGRGRRLETEAFF.

For the CDR3, the DNA is TGCGCCAGCAGCTTGGGACGACCAGGGGGCCACGAGCAGTACTTC. Translated, it gives CASSLGRPGGHEQYF. The chain employs TRBV5-1 and TRBJ2-7, with 8 bases fitting TRBD1. With V trimmed by 0 bases and J by 5 bases, 7 bases remained unmatched. Germline CDR1 is SGHRS and CDR2 is YFSETQ. CDR3 length equals 15 residues.

This chain connects TRBV19 to TRBJ1-2, with 9 bases matching TRBD1. Trimming cost V 6 bases and J 5 bases; bases outside gene matches: 7. This CDR3 contains 14 residues. Germline-derived CDR1 and CDR2 are LNHDA and SQIVND (reference sequence). The CDR3 coding sequence is TGTGCCAGTAGGCAGGACAGGGGATCGTATGGCTACACCTTC. This encodes CASRQDRGSYGYTF.

The chain is built from TRBV7-2 and TRBJ2-3; D unclear. V shed 5 bases and J shed 6 bases, with 12 bases lying between them. Germline assignment: CDR1 SGHTA and CDR2 FQGNSA. There are 13 residues in the CDR3. CDR3 coding DNA: TGTGCCAGCAGCCCCGTTTCCCCTGATACGCAGTATTTT. Protein product: CASSPVSPDTQYF.